This is a list of T cell receptor beta chains from one sample in a study of T-cell reconstitution after alpha-beta-depleted transplantation in children. Each CDR3 protein gets one entry after TCRdb re-called the PCR reads with MiXCR. The data show about 640,000 distinct CDR3 sequences, 10% to 15% seen once. This specimen was PBMCs, mostly from graft donor cells, taken 360 days after TCRalphabeta/CD19-depleted stem cell transplant. Receptors originate from a male patient between 5 and 17 years old who had a stem cell transplant for acute myeloid leukemia, so the T cells may come from the graft donor. Both conserved end residues are part of each CDR3. The order of the fields is CDR3 length, V gene, CDR3 protein.

CDR3 length: 13; V gene: TRBV20-1; CDR3 protein: CSADRVGTDTQYF
CDR3 length: 18; V gene: TRBV27; CDR3 protein: CASSPLIYGTSGGYEQYF
CDR3 length: 19; V gene: TRBV19; CDR3 protein: CASRSRTSGSWESAREQFF
CDR3 length: 17; V gene: TRBV4-2; CDR3 protein: CASSQEGLAGGLNEQFF
CDR3 length: 16; V gene: TRBV27; CDR3 protein: CASSLLPRGSWTEAFF
CDR3 length: 15; V gene: TRBV4-3; CDR3 protein: CASSQDDGELYEQYF
CDR3 length: 16; V gene: TRBV28; CDR3 protein: CASSLDLSGFTDTQYF
CDR3 length: 14; V gene: TRBV20-1; CDR3 protein: CSASKQATNEKLFF
CDR3 length: 17; V gene: TRBV28; CDR3 protein: CASSLISGRALTGELFF
CDR3 length: 13; V gene: TRBV29-1; CDR3 protein: CSVPGQGEFEQYF
CDR3 length: 12; V gene: TRBV28; CDR3 protein: CASSRTYNEQFF
CDR3 length: 17; V gene: TRBV18; CDR3 protein: CASSPRYQQGPQNEQFF
CDR3 length: 13; V gene: TRBV6-4; CDR3 protein: CASSRTGRYGYTF
CDR3 length: 13; V gene: TRBV28; CDR3 protein: CASSSSGAQPQHF
CDR3 length: 16; V gene: TRBV7-2; CDR3 protein: CASSLGSTHGIYEQYF
CDR3 length: 15; V gene: TRBV5-5; CDR3 protein: CASRRDLGARNEQFF
CDR3 length: 17; V gene: TRBV24-1; CDR3 protein: CATSDSGLAGRYNEQFF
CDR3 length: 16; V gene: TRBV27; CDR3 protein: CASSSTSGRKFYEQYF
CDR3 length: 18; V gene: TRBV6-5; CDR3 protein: CASSYSLLLAGGPYEQYF
CDR3 length: 15; V gene: TRBV30; CDR3 protein: CAWSGGAGVGNEQFF
CDR3 length: 14; V gene: TRBV12-3/TRBV12-4; CDR3 protein: CASSSYHSNQPQHF
CDR3 length: 18; V gene: TRBV12-3/TRBV12-4; CDR3 protein: CASSFALPLSTSTDTQYF
CDR3 length: 15; V gene: TRBV20-1; CDR3 protein: CSATTMVPRTDTQYF
CDR3 length: 13; V gene: TRBV24-1; CDR3 protein: CATSATPTDTQYF
CDR3 length: 14; V gene: TRBV5-1; CDR3 protein: CASSLGGQGDEQYF
CDR3 length: 13; V gene: TRBV20-1; CDR3 protein: CSAPQGNQETQYF
CDR3 length: 15; V gene: TRBV7-9; CDR3 protein: CASSARPGSYNEQFF
CDR3 length: 15; V gene: TRBV5-6; CDR3 protein: CASSGRDYYYNEQFF